What follows describes a single TCR beta chain. The data are from a study of blood T cell repertoires in COVID-19. Looking at the study overall: The cDNA or gDNA used as material had been derived from T cells, B-cell-depleted T cells, or PBMCs.

Repertoires were generated with immunoSEQ multiplex PCR, while TCRdb's copy carries only in-frame clones and drops some. The sample yields 200,000 to 250,000 clones, 88% seen once. This CDR3 region has 12 residues. With 1 base removed from V and 10 bases from J, the gap between germline ends came to 10 bases. Per the germline V gene, CDR1 is MDHEN and CDR2 is SYDVKM. The TCR was taken from a woman aged 60 to 75 with acute or convalescent COVID-19. The specimen sequenced was peripheral blood. The chain carries TRBV28 and TRBJ1-1; no clear D. The CDR3 loop reads CASSLYPPRAFF. The CDR3 region has the DNA TGTGCCAGCAGTTTATACCCCCCGAGAGCTTTCTTT.